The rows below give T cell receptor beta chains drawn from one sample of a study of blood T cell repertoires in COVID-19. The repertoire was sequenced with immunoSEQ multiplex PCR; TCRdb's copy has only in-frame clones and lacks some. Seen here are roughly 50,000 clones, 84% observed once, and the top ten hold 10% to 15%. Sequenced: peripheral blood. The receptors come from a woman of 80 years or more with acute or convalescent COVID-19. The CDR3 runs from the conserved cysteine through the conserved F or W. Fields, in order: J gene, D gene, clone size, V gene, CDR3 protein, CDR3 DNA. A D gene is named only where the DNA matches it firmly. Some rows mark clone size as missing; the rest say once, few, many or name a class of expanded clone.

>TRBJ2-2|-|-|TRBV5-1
CASSLDGIPERGRDTGELFF
TGCGCCAGCAGCTTGGACGGGATCCCAGAGCGTGGGCGCGACACCGGGGAGCTGTTTTTT
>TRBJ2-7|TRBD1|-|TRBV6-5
CASKRDRSISYEQYF
TGTGCCAGCAAACGGGACAGGTCAATCTCCTACGAGCAGTACTTC
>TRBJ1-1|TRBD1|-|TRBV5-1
CASSLEQGKEGTEAFF
TGCGCCAGCAGCTTGGAACAGGGGAAAGAGGGCACTGAAGCTTTCTTT
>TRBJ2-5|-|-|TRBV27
CASRMGGFETQYF
TGTGCCAGCAGAATGGGGGGTTTTGAGACCCAGTACTTC
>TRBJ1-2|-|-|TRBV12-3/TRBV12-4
CASNLGQNYGYTF
TGTGCCAGCAACCTCGGACAGAACTATGGCTACACCTTC
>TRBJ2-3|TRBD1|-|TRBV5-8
CASRDRVADTQYF
TGTGCCAGCAGAGACAGGGTTGCAGATACGCAGTATTTT
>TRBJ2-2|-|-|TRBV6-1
CASSETHRVTGELFF
TGTGCCAGCAGTGAGACCCACCGGGTCACCGGGGAGCTGTTTTTT
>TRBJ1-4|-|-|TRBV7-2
CASSPPREKLFF
TGTGCCAGCAGCCCGCCTAGGGAAAAACTGTTTTTT
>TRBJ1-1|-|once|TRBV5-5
CASSLDLLIPEAFF
TGTGCCAGCAGCTTGGACCTATTGATCCCTGAAGCTTTCTTT
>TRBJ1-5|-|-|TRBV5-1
CASSLDSVNQPQHF
TGCGCCAGCAGCTTGGACAGTGTTAATCAGCCCCAGCATTTT
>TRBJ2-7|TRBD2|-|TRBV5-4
CASSKSGGPYEQYF
TGTGCCAGCAGCAAAAGCGGGGGGCCCTACGAGCAGTACTTC
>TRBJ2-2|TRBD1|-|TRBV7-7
CASSSTGGVGTGELFF
TGTGCCAGCAGCTCAACAGGGGGCGTGGGCACCGGGGAGCTGTTTTTT
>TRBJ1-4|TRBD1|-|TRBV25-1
CASSDQRQGASEKLFF
TGTGCCAGCAGTGACCAACGACAGGGGGCGAGTGAAAAACTGTTTTTT
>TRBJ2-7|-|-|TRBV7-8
CASSLTQGASYEQYF
TGTGCCAGCAGCTTGACACAGGGCGCTTCTTACGAGCAGTACTTC
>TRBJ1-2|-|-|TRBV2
CASKPLQADGYTF
TGTGCCAGCAAGCCATTGCAGGCCGACGGCTACACCTTC
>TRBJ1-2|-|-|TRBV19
CASGRANYGYTF
TGTGCCAGTGGGCGAGCTAACTATGGCTACACCTTC
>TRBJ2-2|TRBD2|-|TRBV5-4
CASRVGGAQNTGELFF
TGTGCCAGCCGCGTCGGGGGGGCCCAGAACACCGGGGAGCTGTTTTTT
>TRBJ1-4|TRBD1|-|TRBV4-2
CASSQGGDRGGEKLFF
TGTGCCAGCAGCCAAGGTGGGGACAGGGGCGGCGAAAAACTGTTTTTT
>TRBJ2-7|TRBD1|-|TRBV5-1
CASTSGTGTYEQYF
TGCGCCAGCACCTCCGGGACAGGGACCTACGAGCAGTACTTC
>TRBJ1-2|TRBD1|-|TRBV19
CASSLRDRGTDYGYTF
TGTGCCAGTAGTCTCCGGGACAGGGGGACGGACTATGGCTACACCTTC
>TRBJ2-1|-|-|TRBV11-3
CASSVTNRDEQFF
TGTGCCAGCAGCGTTACGAACAGGGATGAGCAGTTCTTC
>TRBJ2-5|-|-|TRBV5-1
CASSLGQGIETQYF
TGCGCCAGCAGCTTGGGGCAGGGTATAGAGACCCAGTACTTC
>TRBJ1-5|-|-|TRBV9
CASSRDYNQPQHF
TGTGCCAGCAGCAGGGACTACAATCAGCCCCAGCATTTT
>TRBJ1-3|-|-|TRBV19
CASSAPLTTGNTIYF
TGTGCCAGTAGTGCGCCTTTAACTACTGGAAACACCATATATTTT
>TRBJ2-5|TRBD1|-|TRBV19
CASSGQGRETQYF
TGTGCCAGTAGTGGACAGGGGCGGGAGACCCAGTACTTC
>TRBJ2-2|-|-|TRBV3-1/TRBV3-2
CASSRRVGGQGIGELFF
TGTGCCAGCAGCCGAAGGGTTGGGGGTCAGGGGATCGGGGAGCTGTTTTTT
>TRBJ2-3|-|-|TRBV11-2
CASSLDPRSTDTQYF
TGTGCCAGCAGCTTAGATCCGCGGAGCACAGATACGCAGTATTTT
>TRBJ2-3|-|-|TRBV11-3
CASSYPGWGGTDTQYF
TGTGCCAGCAGCTACCCCGGCTGGGGAGGCACAGATACGCAGTATTTT
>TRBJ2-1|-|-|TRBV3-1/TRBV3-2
CASSQLAGNEQFF
TGTGCCAGCAGCCAGCTAGCTGGCAATGAGCAGTTCTTC
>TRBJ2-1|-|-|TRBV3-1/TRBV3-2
CASRQGPYNEQFF
TGTGCCAGCAGACAGGGACCCTACAATGAGCAGTTCTTC
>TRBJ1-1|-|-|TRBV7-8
CASRQTGNTEAFF
TGTGCCAGCAGACAGACAGGGAACACTGAAGCTTTCTTT
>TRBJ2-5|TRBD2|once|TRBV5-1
CASSPRASGGAETQYF
TGCGCCAGCAGCCCAAGGGCTAGCGGGGGGGCGGAGACCCAGTACTTC
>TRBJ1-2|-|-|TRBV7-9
CASSLPYLGGHYGYTF
TGTGCCAGCAGCTTACCCTATCTAGGGGGACACTATGGCTACACCTTC
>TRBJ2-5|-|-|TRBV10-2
CASSELPRQETQYF
TGCGCCAGCAGTGAGCTCCCCAGACAAGAGACCCAGTACTTC
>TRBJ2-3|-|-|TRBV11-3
CASNPGPLNPEGAYF
TGTGCCAGCAACCCGGGACCGCTTAACCCGGAGGGGGCGTATTTT
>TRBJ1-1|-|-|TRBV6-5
CASREGRGAFF
TGTGCCAGCAGGGAGGGGCGAGGTGCTTTCTTT
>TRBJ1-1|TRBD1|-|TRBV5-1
CASSLGQGKNTEAFF
TGCGCCAGCAGCCTAGGACAGGGGAAAAACACTGAAGCTTTCTTT
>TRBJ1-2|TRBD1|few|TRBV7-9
CASSSSSLRDRRYRGYTF
TGTGCCAGCAGCTCTAGCTCCCTCCGGGACAGGAGGTACCGGGGCTACACCTTC